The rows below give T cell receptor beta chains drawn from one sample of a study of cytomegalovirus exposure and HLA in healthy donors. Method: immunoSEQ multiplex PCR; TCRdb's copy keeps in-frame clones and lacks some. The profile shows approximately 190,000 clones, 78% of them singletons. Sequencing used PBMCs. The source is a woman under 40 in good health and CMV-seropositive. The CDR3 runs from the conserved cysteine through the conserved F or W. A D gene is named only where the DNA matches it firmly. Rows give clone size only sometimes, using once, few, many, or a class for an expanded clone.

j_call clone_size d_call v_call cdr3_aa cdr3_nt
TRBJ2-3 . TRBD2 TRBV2 CASRGSSGDAGSGTDTQYF TGTGCCAGCAGGGGGAGTAGCGGGGACGCAGGGAGTGGCACAGATACGCAGTATTTT
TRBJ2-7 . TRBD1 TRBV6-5 CASSYSRDRSYEQYF TGTGCCAGCAGTTACTCCCGGGACAGGTCCTACGAGCAGTACTTC
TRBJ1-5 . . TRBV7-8 CASSLEREGGPQHF TGTGCCAGCAGCTTAGAACGTGAAGGGGGTCCCCAGCATTTT
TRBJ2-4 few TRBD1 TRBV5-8 CASSYETGSAPKNIQYF TGTGCCAGCAGCTATGAGACAGGGTCGGCGCCCAAAAACATTCAGTACTTC
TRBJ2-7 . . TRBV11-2 CASSLWRGYSYEQYF TGTGCCAGCAGCTTATGGCGGGGATATTCCTACGAGCAGTACTTC
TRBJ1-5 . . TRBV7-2 CASSLAGGGGQPQHF TGTGCCAGCAGCTTAGCGGGCGGAGGCGGTCAGCCCCAGCATTTT
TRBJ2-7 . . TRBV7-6 CASSQVGESYEQYF TGTGCCAGCAGTCAAGTTGGGGAGAGCTACGAGCAGTACTTC
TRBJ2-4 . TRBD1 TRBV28 CASSLWQAGQGGGLTKNIQYF TGTGCCAGCAGTTTATGGCAAGCGGGACAGGGCGGTGGTTTAACCAAAAACATTCAGTACTTC
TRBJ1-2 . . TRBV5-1 CASSRRPTGVYGYTF TGCGCCAGCAGCCGCCGGCCGACAGGAGTTTATGGCTACACCTTC
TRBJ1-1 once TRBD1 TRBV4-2 CASSRDRGVTEAFF TGTGCCAGCAGCCGCGACAGGGGAGTCACTGAAGCTTTCTTT
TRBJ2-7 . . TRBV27 CASLGGGPTYEQYF TGTGCCAGCCTAGGCGGAGGACCTACCTACGAGCAGTACTTC
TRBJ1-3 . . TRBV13 CASSRGQASSGNTIYF TGTGCCAGCAGCCGCGGGCAGGCTAGCTCTGGAAACACCATATATTTT
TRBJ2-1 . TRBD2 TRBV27 CASSSAGGIYSYNEQFF TGTGCCAGCAGTTCAGCGGGAGGCATATACTCCTACAATGAGCAGTTCTTC
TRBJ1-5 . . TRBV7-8 CASSFGRVQNQPQHF TGTGCCAGCAGCTTCGGTCGAGTTCAAAATCAGCCCCAGCATTTT
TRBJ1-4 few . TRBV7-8 CASSLASGVKEKLFF TGTGCCAGCAGCTTAGCATCCGGAGTTAAGGAAAAACTGTTTTTT
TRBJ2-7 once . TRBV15 CATSSVRGTAPGHYEQYF TGTGCCACCAGCAGCGTTCGCGGGACAGCTCCTGGACACTACGAGCAGTACTTC
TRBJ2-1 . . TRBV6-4 CASSPGPGDNEQFF TGTGCCAGCAGTCCTGGGCCTGGTGACAATGAGCAGTTCTTC
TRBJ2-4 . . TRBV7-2 CASSPKQGSKNIQYF TGTGCCAGCAGCCCAAAACAGGGTTCCAAAAACATTCAGTACTTC
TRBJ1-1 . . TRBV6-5 CASVPHSGPNTEAFF TGTGCCAGCGTACCTCATAGTGGGCCGAACACTGAAGCTTTCTTT
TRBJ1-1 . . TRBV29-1 CSSDQGWDTEAFF TGCAGCTCCGACCAGGGTTGGGACACTGAAGCTTTCTTT
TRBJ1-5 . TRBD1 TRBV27 CASSLFGTGGQWSNQPQHF TGTGCCAGCAGTCTTTTCGGGACAGGGGGCCAGTGGAGCAATCAGCCCCAGCATTTT
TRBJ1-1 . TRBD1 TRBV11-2 CASSLASQGAREAFF TGTGCCAGCAGCTTAGCGTCACAGGGGGCCCGTGAAGCTTTCTTT
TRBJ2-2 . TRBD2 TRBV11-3 CASSSDKRENTGELFF TGTGCCAGCAGTTCCGATAAGCGGGAGAACACCGGGGAGCTGTTTTTT
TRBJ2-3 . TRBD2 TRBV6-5 CASSYTGLAGDTQYF TGTGCCAGCAGTTACACCGGACTAGCGGGGGATACGCAGTATTTT
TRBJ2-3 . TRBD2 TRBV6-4 CASSDAGGNTDTQYF TGTGCCAGCAGTGACGCGGGGGGGAACACAGATACGCAGTATTTT
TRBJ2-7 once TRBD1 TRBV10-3 CAISEPGQGVSYEQYF TGTGCCATCAGTGAGCCGGGACAGGGTGTTTCCTACGAGCAGTACTTC
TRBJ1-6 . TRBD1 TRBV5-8 CASSFRQGFNSPLHF TGTGCCAGCAGCTTTCGACAGGGGTTTAATTCACCCCTCCACTTT
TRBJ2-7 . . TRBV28 CASNPGTEAYEQYF TGTGCCAGCAATCCCGGGACTGAGGCCTACGAGCAGTACTTC
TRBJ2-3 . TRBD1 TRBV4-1 CASSHRTGGGVDTQYF TGCGCCAGCAGCCATAGGACAGGGGGCGGTGTCGATACGCAGTATTTT
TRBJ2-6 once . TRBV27 CATSLLPSGANVLTF TGTGCCACCAGTCTACTACCCTCTGGGGCCAACGTCCTGACTTTC
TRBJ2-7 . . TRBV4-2 CASSPGDYEQYF TGTGCCAGCAGCCCCGGGGACTACGAGCAGTACTTC
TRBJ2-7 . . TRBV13 CASSLGRGDEQYF TGTGCCAGCAGCCTGGGCAGGGGCGACGAGCAGTACTTC
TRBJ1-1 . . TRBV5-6 CASSLAGMNTEAFF TGTGCCAGCAGCTTGGCGGGGATGAACACTGAAGCTTTCTTT
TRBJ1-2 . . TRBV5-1 CASSLSATDYWGYTF TGCGCCAGCAGCTTGTCAGCGACAGATTACTGGGGCTACACCTTC
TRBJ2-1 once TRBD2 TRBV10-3 CAIRGLAGNEQFF TGTGCCATCAGGGGACTAGCGGGAAATGAGCAGTTCTTC
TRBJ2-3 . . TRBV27 CASSFLAGAVTDTQYF TGTGCCAGCAGTTTTTTGGCGGGGGCCGTCACAGATACGCAGTATTTT
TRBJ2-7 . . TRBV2 CASSGAGYEQYF TGTGCCAGCAGTGGGGCAGGTTACGAGCAGTACTTC
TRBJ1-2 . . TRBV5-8 CASSLVRGLPIGYTF TGTGCCAGCAGCTTGGTTAGGGGCTTACCTATCGGCTACACCTTC
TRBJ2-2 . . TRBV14 CASSLFSGLNTGELFF TGTGCCAGCAGCTTGTTTTCGGGACTTAACACCGGGGAGCTGTTTTTT
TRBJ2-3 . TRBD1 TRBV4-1 CASSQRQGAGTDTQYF TGCGCCAGCAGCCAGAGACAGGGGGCTGGCACAGATACGCAGTATTTT
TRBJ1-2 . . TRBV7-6 CASSLVGGQGDYGYTF TGTGCCAGCAGCTTAGTAGGCGGACAAGGGGACTATGGCTACACCTTC
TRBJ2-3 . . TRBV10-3 CAMRTTSTDTQYF TGTGCCATGCGGACTACTAGCACAGATACGCAGTATTTT
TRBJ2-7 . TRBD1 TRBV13 CASSGTSGGAIYEQYF TGTGCCAGCAGCGGCACCTCAGGGGGCGCGATTTACGAGCAGTACTTC
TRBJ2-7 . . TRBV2 CATGRGSSYEQYF TGTGCCACCGGTCGGGGAAGCTCCTACGAGCAGTACTTC
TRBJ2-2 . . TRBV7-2 CARIITNTGELFF TGTGCCAGAATTATAACGAACACCGGGGAGCTGTTTTTT
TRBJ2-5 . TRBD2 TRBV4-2 CASSQVIQRELRGAQYF TGTGCCAGCAGCCAAGTTATCCAGCGGGAGCTTAGAGGGGCCCAGTACTTC
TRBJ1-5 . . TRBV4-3 CASSQGHSNQPQHF TGCGCCAGCAGCCAAGGACATAGCAATCAGCCCCAGCATTTT
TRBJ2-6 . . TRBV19 CASTFRTVGANVLTF TGTGCCAGTACCTTTCGAACGGTTGGGGCCAACGTCCTGACTTTC
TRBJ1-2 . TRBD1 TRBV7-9 CASSLGGQGLQGYTF TGTGCCAGCAGCTTAGGGGGACAGGGGTTACAAGGCTACACCTTC